This T cell receptor (beta chain) came from a study of T-cell memory formation after mild COVID-19. V was clipped by 6 bases and J by 0 bases, with 11 bases between them. Germline V gene sequence: CDR1 MNHEY, CDR2 SVGAGI. The CDR3 consists of 14 residues. TCRdb processed the 5' RACE reads anew with MiXCR; each CDR3 protein has one entry. The sample comprises about 82,000 distinct CDR3 sequences, about 16% of which are singletons, and under 45% rests with the top ten. Sequenced material: PBMCs or a T cell subset sorted from them (not recorded which). The rearrangement joins TRBV6-5 to TRBJ1-1; D not resolved. This TCR was sampled from a man aged 18 to 30 who had mild COVID-19 (a few samples of this study predate the infection). Cell type and time point are not known. This CDR3 is CASRETVVNTEAFF. CDR3 nucleotides: TGTGCCAGCAGGGAAACAGTAGTGAACACTGAAGCTTTCTTT.